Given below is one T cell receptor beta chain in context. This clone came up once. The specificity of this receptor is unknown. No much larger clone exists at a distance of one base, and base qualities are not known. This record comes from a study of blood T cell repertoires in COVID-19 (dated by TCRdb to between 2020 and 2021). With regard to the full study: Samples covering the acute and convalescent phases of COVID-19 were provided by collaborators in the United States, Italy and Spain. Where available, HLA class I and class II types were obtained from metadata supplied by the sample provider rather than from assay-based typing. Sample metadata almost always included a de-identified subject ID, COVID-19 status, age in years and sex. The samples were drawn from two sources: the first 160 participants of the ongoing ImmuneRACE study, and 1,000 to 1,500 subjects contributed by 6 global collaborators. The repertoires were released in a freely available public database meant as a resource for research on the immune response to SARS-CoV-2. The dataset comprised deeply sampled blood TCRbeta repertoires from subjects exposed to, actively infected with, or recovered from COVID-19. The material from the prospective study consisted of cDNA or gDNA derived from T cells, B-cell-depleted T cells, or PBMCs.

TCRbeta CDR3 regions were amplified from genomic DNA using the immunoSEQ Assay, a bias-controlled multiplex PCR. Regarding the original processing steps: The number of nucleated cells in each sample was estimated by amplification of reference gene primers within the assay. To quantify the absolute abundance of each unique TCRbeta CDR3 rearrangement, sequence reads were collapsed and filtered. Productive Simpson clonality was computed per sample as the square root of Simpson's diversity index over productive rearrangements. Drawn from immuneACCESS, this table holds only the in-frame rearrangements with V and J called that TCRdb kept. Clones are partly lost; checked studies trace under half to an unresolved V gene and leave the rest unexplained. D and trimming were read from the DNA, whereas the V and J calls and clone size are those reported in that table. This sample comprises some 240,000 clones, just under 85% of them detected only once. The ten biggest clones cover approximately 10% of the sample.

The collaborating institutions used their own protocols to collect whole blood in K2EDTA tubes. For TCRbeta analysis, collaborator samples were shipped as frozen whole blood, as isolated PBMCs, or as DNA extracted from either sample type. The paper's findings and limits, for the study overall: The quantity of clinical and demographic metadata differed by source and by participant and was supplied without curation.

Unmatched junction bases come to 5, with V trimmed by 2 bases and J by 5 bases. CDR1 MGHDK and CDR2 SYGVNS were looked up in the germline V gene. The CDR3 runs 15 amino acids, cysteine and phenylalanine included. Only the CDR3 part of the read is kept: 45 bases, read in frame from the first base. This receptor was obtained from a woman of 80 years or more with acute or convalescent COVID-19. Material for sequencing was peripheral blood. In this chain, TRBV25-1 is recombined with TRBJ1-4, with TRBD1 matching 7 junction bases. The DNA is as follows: TGTGCCAGCAGTGAAGCCGGGACAGCCAATGAAAAACTGTTTTTT. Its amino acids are CASSEAGTANEKLFF.